This T cell receptor (beta chain) was obtained from a study of T-cell reconstitution after alpha-beta-depleted transplantation in children. This clonotype was picked up a small number of times. Its antigen is unidentified. The CDR3 totals 13 residues. In germline, CDR1 is SGHDN, CDR2 FVKESK. With 0 bases removed from V and 0 bases from J, the gap between germline ends came to 2 bases. Preparation of the TCRbeta library used unique molecular identifiers. MiXCR was run by TCRdb on the PCR reads, yielding one entry per CDR3 protein. The table has 780,000 or so distinct CDR3 sequences, around 15% seen once. Study-wide results and limits: The origin of alpha-beta T cells about two months after transplant was reportedly several hundred expanded graft clones. Among T cells one year after transplant, newly produced cells accounted for most counts and diversity. There were some patients whose high TCRbeta diversity at day 60 came from surviving recipient T cells and thymic progenitors.

This sequence was found in a male patient aged 10 to 17 who had a stem cell transplant for acute lymphoblastic leukemia, so the T cells may come from the graft donor. The chain joins TRBV14 to TRBJ2-5; no definite D call. Sequencing used PBMCs, mostly from graft donor cells, obtained 360 days after TCRalphabeta/CD19-depleted stem cell transplant. This chain's CDR3 is CASSQEDQETQYF. The CDR3 DNA follows: TGTGCCAGCAGCCAAGAGGACCAAGAGACCCAGTACTTC.